The clone carrying this T cell receptor beta chain has a handful of counts. CDR3 length: 15 residues. J lost 7 bases, V lost 0 bases, and 6 bases had no gene match. Germline CDR1 and CDR2: SGHDT and YYEEEE. The PCR employed 60 Vbeta primers together with 13 Jbeta primers. TCRdb's copy holds only in-frame clones and misses some; the assay was immunoSEQ multiplex PCR. The sample consists of under 200,000 clones, 65% to 85% of them appearing once. This entry belongs to a study of cytomegalovirus exposure and HLA in healthy donors. This chain connects TRBV5-6 to TRBJ2-1; 8 positions agree with TRBD2. The sequence was collected from a woman aged 45-59 years in good health and CMV-seropositive. The sample consisted of PBMCs. The CDR3 loop reads CASSLDSGVGNEQFF. CDR3 DNA sequence: TGTGCCAGCAGCTTGGATAGCGGGGTGGGGAATGAGCAGTTCTTC.